The present T cell receptor beta chain was sequenced within a study of cytomegalovirus exposure and HLA in healthy donors. Losses at the gene ends were 2 bases for V and 7 bases for J; bases not matched to a gene: 10. CDR1 SGHAT and CDR2 FQNNGV come from the germline V gene. This CDR3 comprises 17 residues. The PCR ran on 60 Vbeta and 13 Jbeta primers. The method was immunoSEQ multiplex PCR; TCRdb's version includes in-frame clones alone and lacks a portion of them. The sample comprises over 95,000 clones, around 82% of which are singletons, and 5% to 5.5% rests with the top ten. In the case of this clone: Its specificity is not known.

General study points: Most of the CMV-associated TCR beta chains (in a later analysis) appeared to be HLA-restricted. Researchers reported in a later analysis that a missense DCLRE1C variant was tied to TCR beta V- and J-gene trimming. The listing of 150 to 200 TCR beta chains classed them as cytomegalovirus-associated. Presence/absence analyses supposed approximately even sequencing depth among donors.

V gene TRBV11-2 combines with J gene TRBJ2-1; 11 bases agree with TRBD2. Sample: PBMCs. The receptor was isolated from a woman in her thirties in good health and CMV-seropositive. The CDR3 reads CASSLTPLRLAGNEQFF. Written as DNA, the CDR3 is TGTGCCAGCAGCTTAACCCCCCTGCGACTAGCGGGGAATGAGCAGTTCTTC.